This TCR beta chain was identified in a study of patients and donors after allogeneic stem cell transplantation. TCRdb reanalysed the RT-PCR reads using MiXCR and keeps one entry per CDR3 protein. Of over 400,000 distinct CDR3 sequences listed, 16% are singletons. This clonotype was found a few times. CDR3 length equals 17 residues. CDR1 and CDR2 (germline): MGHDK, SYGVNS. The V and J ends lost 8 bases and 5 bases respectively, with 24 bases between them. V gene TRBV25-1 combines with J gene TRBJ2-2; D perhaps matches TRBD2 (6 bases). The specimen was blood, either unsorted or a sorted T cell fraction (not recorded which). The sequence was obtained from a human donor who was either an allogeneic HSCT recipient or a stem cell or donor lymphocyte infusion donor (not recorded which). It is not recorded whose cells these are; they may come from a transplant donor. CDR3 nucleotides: TGTGCCAGCCAAACCGAGGGGAACATGGGAGGTACCGGGGAGCTGTTTTTT. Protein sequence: CASQTEGNMGGTGELFF. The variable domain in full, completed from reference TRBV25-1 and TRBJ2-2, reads EADIYQTPRYLVIGTGKKITLECSQTMGHDKMYWYQQDPGMELHLIHYSYGVNSTEKGDLSSESTVSRIRTEHFPLTLESARPSHTSQYLCASQTEGNMGGTGELFFGEGSRLTVL.